The 18 T cell receptor beta chains presented below share a single source sample, sequenced in a study of blood T cell repertoires in COVID-19. TCRdb's copy holds only in-frame clones and misses some; the assay was immunoSEQ multiplex PCR. The data contain more than 400,000 clones, 90% of them singletons. The sequenced material came from PBMCs or T cells enriched from blood (not recorded which). The receptors here all came from a man in his late teens or twenties who had recovered from COVID-19.

This chain joins TRBV20-1 and TRBJ1-4, with 7 bases aligning to TRBD1. Germline CDR1 reads DFQATT; CDR2 reads SNEGSKA (reference sequence). V lost 3 bases, J lost 8 bases, and 6 bases stayed unmatched. The CDR3 loop spans 13 amino acids. The CDR3 loop reads CSASPGGSEKLFF. CDR3 DNA: TGCAGTGCTAGTCCAGGGGGGTCGGAAAAACTGTTTTTT.

This rearrangement joins TRBV5-4 to TRBJ1-2; D uncertain. The ends were cut back, 4 bases at V and 8 bases at J, with 21 bases in the middle. The CDR3 runs 15 residues. Germline CDR1 SGHNT, CDR2 YYREEE (reference sequence). The CDR3 DNA follows: TGTGCCAGCAGCATAAGAACCCAGGCCTATGGAGGCTACACCTTC. Translation gives CASSIRTQAYGGYTF.

This chain connects TRBV16 to TRBJ1-2; D is perhaps TRBD1 (6 bases). CDR3 size: 13 residues. Germline V lookup: CDR1 KGHSY, CDR2 FQNENV. The V gene lost 4 bases and the J gene lost 8 bases, with 14 bases spanning the gap. The CDR3 DNA follows: TGTGCCAGCAGCCGCCAACGGGGACACGGCTACACCTTC. It is translated as CASSRQRGHGYTF.

V and J are TRBV11-2 and TRBJ2-1; 9 positions agree with TRBD2. The CDR3 is made up of 16 amino acids. Germline trimming cut 0 bases from V and 6 bases from J; bases unmatched to any gene: 6. CDR1 and CDR2 from the germline V gene are SGHAT and FQNNGV. The CDR3 here is CASSLEWRGGLNEQFF. The CDR3 DNA follows: TGTGCCAGCAGCTTAGAGTGGCGGGGGGGCCTCAATGAGCAGTTCTTC.

The chain has TRBV2 and TRBJ1-1; 9 bases line up with TRBD1. The CDR3 runs to 15 residues. With 8 bases clipped from V and 8 bases from J, the junction kept 15 bases outside the gene matches. Germline assignment: CDR1 SNHLY and CDR2 FYNNEI. CDR3: CASVGQGIGPKEAFF. For the CDR3, the DNA is TGTGCCAGCGTAGGACAGGGGATAGGTCCCAAAGAAGCTTTCTTT.

The V gene is TRBV28, the J gene TRBJ2-7, with a weak D call TRBD2 (5 bases). The V end lost 2 bases, the J end lost 6 bases, and 8 bases lay between the germline ends. CDR1 is MDHEN and CDR2 is SYDVKM in the germline V gene. The CDR3 loop spans 12 amino acids. CDR3 coding DNA: TGTGCCAGCAGTTTAGTAGGAGGCGAGCAGTACTTC. Translated: CASSLVGGEQYF.

The V gene is TRBV27, the J gene TRBJ2-7, with 11 bases that match TRBD2. The CDR3 is 13 amino acids. CDR1 and CDR2 from the germline V gene are MNHEY and SMNVEV (reference sequence). V lost 7 bases to trimming and J lost 6 bases; unmatched junction nucleotides: 5. The CDR3 spells CASKGLAGGEQYF. The CDR3 nucleotides are TGTGCCAGCAAGGGTCTAGCGGGAGGCGAGCAGTACTTC.

V is TRBV9 and J is TRBJ2-7; weak D call: TRBD2 (6 bases). The CDR3 length is 14 residues. Per germline, CDR1 SGDLS and CDR2 YYNGEE. V was trimmed by 0 bases and J by 3 bases, leaving 10 bases between them. CDR3 region: CASSVGLGDYEQYF. As DNA, the CDR3 is TGTGCCAGCAGCGTAGGACTAGGGGACTACGAGCAGTACTTC.

The chain combines TRBV7-8 with TRBJ1-5; a weak D match, TRBD1 (6 bases). The V end was cut by 6 bases, the J end by 0 bases, with 12 bases between. The CDR3 runs to 15 residues. Germline-derived CDR1 and CDR2 are SGHVS and FQNEAQ. This chain's CDR3 is CASRDSEYSNQPQHF. The CDR3 DNA is TGTGCCAGCAGGGACAGCGAATATAGCAATCAGCCCCAGCATTTT.

The chain couples TRBV6-4 to TRBJ1-2; D perhaps matches TRBD1 (5 bases). V was shortened by 0 bases and J by 9 bases, with 17 bases between the two germline ends. Germline assignment: CDR1 MRHNA and CDR2 SNTAGT. The CDR3 sequence is 15 residues long. CDR3 region: CASSDSIGGAPRYTF. CDR3 in DNA: TGTGCCAGCAGTGACTCGATCGGAGGGGCCCCTCGCTACACCTTC.

The chain couples TRBV6-5 to TRBJ1-2; 7 bases line up with TRBD1. The CDR3 loop spans 15 amino acids. The V gene end was trimmed by 6 bases and the J gene end by 4 bases; junction bases not matched to a gene: 11. From germline, CDR1 is MNHEY and CDR2 SVGAGI. Here the CDR3 DNA reads TGTGCCAGCAGGTATCCGACAGGGTCCGTCTATGGCTACACCTTC. It translates to CASRYPTGSVYGYTF.

This rearrangement joins TRBV7-9 to TRBJ1-6; 9 positions match TRBD1. V lost 5 bases to trimming and J lost 9 bases; unmatched junction nucleotides: 8. The germline CDR1 and CDR2 sequences are SEHNR and FQNEAQ (reference sequence). This CDR3 has 15 amino acids. This CDR3 is CASSAGGQGGSPLHF. Written as DNA, the CDR3 is TGTGCCAGCAGCGCCGGGGGACAGGGTGGTTCACCCCTCCACTTT.

The genes are TRBV7-6 and TRBJ2-6; 8 bases are a match to TRBD2. The CDR3 loop spans 17 amino acids. Germline CDR1 and CDR2: SGHVS and FNYEAQ. V trimming: 5 bases; J trimming: 2 bases; junction bases outside the gene matches: 8. The CDR3 DNA reads as TGTGCCAGCAGCGATGAACAAGCGGGGGCTGGGGCCAACGTCCTGACTTTC. Encoded protein: CASSDEQAGAGANVLTF.

The V and J genes are TRBV7-2 and TRBJ1-1, with 7 bases aligning to TRBD1. Trimming took 3 bases from V and 9 from J; bases not matched to a gene: 7. CDR1 is SGHTA and CDR2 is FQGNSA in the germline V gene. There are 13 residues in the CDR3. CDR3 nucleotide sequence: TGTGCCAGCAGCTTTCCACCGACAGGGAAAGCTTTCTTT. It codes for CASSFPPTGKAFF.

V is TRBV5-6 and J is TRBJ2-1; 9 bases are shared with TRBD2. Germline-derived CDR1 and CDR2 are SGHDT and YYEEEE. V was clipped by 1 base and J by 6 bases; unmatched bases: 5. This CDR3 region has 15 residues. CDR3 bases: TGTGCCAGCAGCTTGCCTAGCGGGGCTTTCAATGAGCAGTTCTTC. Translating gives CASSLPSGAFNEQFF.

The rearrangement joins TRBV21-1 to TRBJ1-1. TRBV21-1 is assigned pseudogene status. The CDR3 is 13 amino acids. CDR3 amino acids: CASIDGVNTEAFF. As DNA, the CDR3 is TGTGCCAGCATTGACGGGGTTAACACTGAAGCTTTCTTT.

The rearrangement links TRBV30 to TRBJ1-4; 7 positions match TRBD1. Germline-derived CDR1 and CDR2 are GTSNPN and SVGIG (reference sequence). The CDR3 consists of 12 residues. The J segment lost 11 bases and the V segment lost 0 bases, leaving 3 bases of the junction unmatched. CDR3 in amino acids: CAWSVADRKLFF. As DNA, the CDR3 is TGTGCCTGGAGTGTCGCGGACAGGAAACTGTTTTTT.

The rearrangement links TRBV30 to TRBJ2-5, with D perhaps matching TRBD2 (5 bases). The germline V gene has CDR1 GTSNPN and CDR2 SVGIG (reference sequence). There are 14 residues in the CDR3. Trimming removed 4 bases at V and 5 bases at J, with 17 bases between. The CDR3 here is CAWKMGRGTETQYF. The CDR3 DNA is TGTGCCTGGAAGATGGGGAGAGGTACGGAGACCCAGTACTTC.